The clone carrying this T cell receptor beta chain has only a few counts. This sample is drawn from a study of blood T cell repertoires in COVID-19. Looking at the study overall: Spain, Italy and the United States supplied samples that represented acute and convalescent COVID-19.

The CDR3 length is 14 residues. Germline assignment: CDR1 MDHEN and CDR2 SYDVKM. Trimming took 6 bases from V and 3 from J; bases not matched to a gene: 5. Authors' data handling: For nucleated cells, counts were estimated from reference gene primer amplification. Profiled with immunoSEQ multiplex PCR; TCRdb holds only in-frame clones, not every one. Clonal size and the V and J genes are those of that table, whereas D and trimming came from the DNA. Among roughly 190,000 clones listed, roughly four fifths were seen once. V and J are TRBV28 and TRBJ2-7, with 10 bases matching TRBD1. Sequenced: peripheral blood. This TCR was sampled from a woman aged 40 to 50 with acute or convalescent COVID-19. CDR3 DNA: TGTGCCAGCAGAGGACAGGGGGGAAACTACGAGCAGTACTTC. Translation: CASRGQGGNYEQYF.